This paragraph covers one T cell receptor (beta chain) sequence. The clone's antigen remains unknown. No much larger clone is present one base from it, and per-base qualities are unavailable. These data are taken from a study of T cell responses to AZD1222 COVID-19 vaccine (dated by TCRdb to about 2021). Context from the whole study: Because spike-specific TCR depth and breadth did not differ between the two schedules, AZD1222 recipients who got a second dose at roughly 4 weeks were pooled with those who got a second dose at roughly 12 weeks. A total of approximately 240 trial participants underwent TCR sequencing, of whom about 200 received two doses of AZD1222 and some 25 received two doses of the MenACWY control vaccine. Trial participants were enrolled into age subgroups of 18-55, 56-69 and 70-plus years, which contained about 150, 27 and 61 TCR-sequenced participants, respectively. What the work shows at the level of the full study, not this receptor alone: No day 14 peak-response samples were available, so repertoires were characterized only after the peak T cell response. Conclusions about previously exposed vaccinees are limited, since just six or seven AZD1222 recipients were seropositive for SARS-CoV-2 at baseline. After two AZD1222 doses, both the breadth and the depth of spike-specific TCRs were significantly higher than at day 0 and than in MenACWY recipients. Reportedly, close to half of the unique spike-specific TCRs recognized epitopes lying outside the regions that are mutated in the B.1.351 and B.1.1.7 variants. Participants were mostly white British and included more females than males, and it was suggested by the authors that clonal diversity may have been underestimated. The whole spike protein was spanned by vaccine-associated CD4 TCRs, and dominant responses were seen in regions 160-218 and 743-854. In the small 56-69-year group, the increase in depth fell short of significance, most likely because of low power.

In the paper's terms, the time point label means: baseline before first vaccination. Vaccinee samples were obtained from the UK trials COV001 and COV002, which included a single-blind randomized controlled phase 2/3 trial of AZD1222 (ChAdOx1 nCoV-19) in healthy adults. For TCRbeta chain sequencing, PBMC samples were collected from trial participants at day 0 and at day 28 after the second dose. The cysteine opens and the phenylalanine closes a CDR3 of 15 amino acids. Here the CDR3 DNA is all that survives: 45 bases in frame from base 1. CDR1 and CDR2, looked up from the germline V gene (reference sequence), are LNHNV and YYDKDF. Deletion took 5 bases off V and 5 bases off J, with a span of 18 bases between the germline ends. The CDR3 regions of human TCRbeta chains were subjected to immunosequencing. The authors' pipeline ran thus. Repertoire TCRs were checked for matches against a reference library of SARS-CoV-2-specific TCRs that had been generated using the MIRA antigen-specificity platform. Breadth was defined as the fraction of unique TCRs that were SARS-CoV-2-associated, and depth was defined as the fraction of total T cells that were SARS-CoV-2-associated. Using the MIRA data, each spike-specific TCR was assigned both to the spike region to which the TCR was reactive and to a CD4 or CD8 class. Log10-transformed breadth and depth values were compared by one-way ANOVA with Sidak's multiple comparisons tests. Entries here come from immuneACCESS through TCRdb and include only in-frame sequences with V and J called. Some clones fail to appear in such tables; in the studies checked, an unresolved V gene covers under half of the shortfall, and the cause of the remainder is unknown. The V and J calls and the clone size are those of that table, but D and trimming were determined from the DNA. This sample comprises some 200,000 clones, under 95% of them detected only once. The top ten constitute 0.99% of the sample.

The chain joins TRBV15 to TRBJ1-1; TRBD1 might be the D gene, on 6 matching bases. Specimen: peripheral blood, collected on day 0 of AZD1222 vaccination. The sequence derives from an adult in good health. The CDR3 here reads CATSLGGGRGTEAFF. The bases read TGTGCCACCAGCCTAGGGGGGGGGAGGGGAACTGAAGCTTTCTTT.